The clone carrying this T cell receptor beta chain was seen just once. The antigen is not known. Regarding treatment: approximately 11-day PBMC culture with coronavirus spike peptide pools or control peptides (ViraFEST assay). Per the germline V gene, CDR1 is LGHNA and CDR2 is YNFKEQ. The CDR3 consists of 14 residues. The V gene lost 3 bases and the J gene lost 7 bases, with 13 bases spanning the gap. This specimen belongs to a study of vaccination and CD4 T cells after COVID-19. Overall study context: Control wells got either CEFX epitopes, HIV-1 Nef peptides, or no peptide at all.

Researchers used the Oncomine TCR Beta short-read assay to sequence DNA from cultured CD4+ T cells. TCRdb reanalysed the PCR reads using MiXCR and keeps one entry per CDR3 protein. The table lists 15,000 to 20,000 distinct CDR3 sequences, 45% to 55% of them singletons. This TCR was recovered from a human donor who had recovered from COVID-19. The specimen was CD4+ T cells from blood, cultured in vitro. This chain uses TRBV4-2 with TRBJ2-1; the D gene is possibly TRBD2 (5 bases). The CDR3 nucleotides read TGTGCCAGCAGCCAGATGGGAGAGCAAAATGAGCAGTTCTTC. This sequence encodes CASSQMGEQNEQFF.